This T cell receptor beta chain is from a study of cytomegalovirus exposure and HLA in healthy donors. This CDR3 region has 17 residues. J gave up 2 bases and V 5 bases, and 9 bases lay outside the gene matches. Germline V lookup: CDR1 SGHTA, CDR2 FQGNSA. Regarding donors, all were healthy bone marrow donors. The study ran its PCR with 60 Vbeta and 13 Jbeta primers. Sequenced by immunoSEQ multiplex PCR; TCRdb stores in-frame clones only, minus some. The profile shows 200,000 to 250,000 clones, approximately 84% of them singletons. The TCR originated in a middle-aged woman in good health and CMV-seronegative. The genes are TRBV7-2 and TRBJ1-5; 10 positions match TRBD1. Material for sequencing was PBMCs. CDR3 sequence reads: CASSPRGTGEGNQPQHF. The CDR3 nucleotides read TGTGCCAGCAGCCCACGGGGGACAGGGGAGGGCAATCAGCCCCAGCATTTT.